This is a list of T cell receptor beta chains from one sample in a study of blood T cell repertoires in COVID-19. Sequenced by immunoSEQ multiplex PCR; TCRdb stores in-frame clones only, minus some. The sample consists of over 55,000 clones, 84% of them appearing once. Input material: peripheral blood. The receptors here all came from a man aged 50-59 years with active COVID-19. The CDR3 runs from the conserved cysteine through the conserved F or W. Fields, in order: V gene, J gene, CDR3 length, clone size, D gene, CDR3 DNA, CDR3 protein. A D gene is named only where the DNA matches it firmly. Rows may omit the clone size; those that give it use once, few, many or a size class.

TRBV30	TRBJ1-1	11	NA	NA	TGTGCCTGCTGGCGGGTTGCTGAAGCTTTCTTT	CACWRVAEAFF
TRBV21-1	TRBJ2-5	13	NA	NA	TGTGCCAGCAGGTTTGGACAGTCGGAGACCCAGTACTTC	CASRFGQSETQYF
TRBV7-9	TRBJ2-4	15	NA	NA	TGTGCCAGCAGCGCCGACAGACTAGCCAAAAACATTCAGTACTTC	CASSADRLAKNIQYF
TRBV25-1	TRBJ1-2	14	NA	NA	TGTGCCAGCAGTGGATTCGGGGACACCTATGGCTACACCTTC	CASSGFGDTYGYTF
TRBV11-3	TRBJ2-2	16	NA	TRBD1	TGTGCCAGCAGCTTTAGGGGACAGGGCAACACCGGGGAGCTGTTTTTT	CASSFRGQGNTGELFF
TRBV9	TRBJ1-2	15	NA	NA	TGTGCCAGCAGCCCGTCCGTCGGAGGAAACTATGGCTACACCTTC	CASSPSVGGNYGYTF
TRBV18	TRBJ2-7	14	NA	NA	TGTGCCAGCTCACCTTCCGAGAATCCCTACGAGCAGTACTTC	CASSPSENPYEQYF
TRBV4-1	TRBJ2-3	16	NA	NA	TGCGCCAGCAGCCAAGACGGTCGATCTCGCACAGATACGCAGTATTTT	CASSQDGRSRTDTQYF
TRBV21-1	TRBJ2-4	14	NA	NA	TGTGCCAGCAGGCACAGGAGAGCCAAAAACATTCAGTACTTC	CASRHRRAKNIQYF
TRBV9	TRBJ1-1	15	NA	NA	TGTGCCAGCAGCGTAGCTGATGTCAGATACACTGAAGCTTTCTTT	CASSVADVRYTEAFF
TRBV6-5	TRBJ1-1	14	NA	NA	TGTGCCAGCAGTTACTCGGCCATGAACACTGAAGCTTTCTTT	CASSYSAMNTEAFF
TRBV9	TRBJ2-2	15	NA	TRBD2	TGTGCCAGCAACCCAGTCGGGGGGGCCACCGGGGAGCTGTTTTTT	CASNPVGGATGELFF
TRBV7-9	TRBJ1-2	13	NA	NA	TGTGCCAGCAGTCCAGGGGAGGGCTGGGGCTACACCTTC	CASSPGEGWGYTF
TRBV19	TRBJ1-2	14	NA	TRBD1	TGTGCCAGTAGTCCTCTGGGACAGCCCTATGGCTACACCTTC	CASSPLGQPYGYTF
TRBV18	TRBJ1-1	11	NA	NA	TGTGCCAGCTCACCCCTTGCTGAAGCTTTCTTT	CASSPLAEAFF
TRBV6-5	TRBJ2-3	15	NA	TRBD1	TGTGCCAGCAGTTACTGGCAGGGGGCATCCGATACGCAGTATTTT	CASSYWQGASDTQYF
TRBV5-8	TRBJ2-7	16	NA	TRBD1	TGTGCCAGCAGCCGGCGAGGGACAGGGGCGTTCTACGAGCAGTACTTC	CASSRRGTGAFYEQYF
TRBV5-1	TRBJ2-3	14	NA	TRBD1	TGCGCCAGCGGTTTAACAGGGGGCACAGATACGCAGTATTTT	CASGLTGGTDTQYF
TRBV5-4	TRBJ1-2	15	NA	TRBD1	TGTGCCAGCAGCTTGGACGGACAGGGGTCCTATGGCTACACCTTC	CASSLDGQGSYGYTF
TRBV27	TRBJ1-2	12	NA	NA	TGTGCCAGCAGTTTAAGCGGCTATGGCTACACCTTC	CASSLSGYGYTF
TRBV19	TRBJ2-7	13	NA	NA	TGTGCCAGTACGGGCAGGGGGGCCTACGAGCAGTACTTC	CASTGRGAYEQYF
TRBV4-3	TRBJ1-1	17	once	NA	TGCGCCAGCAGCCAAGTTCCCGCTCCGGGAGGCTACACTGAAGCTTTCTTT	CASSQVPAPGGYTEAFF
TRBV2	TRBJ2-7	14	NA	TRBD2	TGTGCCAGCAGTGAGACTAGCGGTCCCTACGAGCAGTACTTC	CASSETSGPYEQYF
TRBV4-1	TRBJ2-7	15	NA	TRBD1	TGCGCCAGCAGCCGAAAACCGGGACAGGGCGACGAGCAGTACTTC	CASSRKPGQGDEQYF
TRBV5-6	TRBJ2-1	12	NA	NA	TGTGCCAGCAGCTTCAGCTACAATGAGCAGTTCTTC	CASSFSYNEQFF
TRBV11-2	TRBJ2-2	18	NA	TRBD1	TGTGCCAGCAGCTTCCCGAAACAGGGGGCGGGCAATACCGGGGAGCTGTTTTTT	CASSFPKQGAGNTGELFF
TRBV6-6	TRBJ1-2	13	NA	NA	TGTGCCAGCAGTCCCGGGACAAACTATGGCTACACCTTC	CASSPGTNYGYTF
TRBV9	TRBJ2-1	16	NA	NA	TGTGCCAGCCAGACAATGGGTGGGAGTTCGTACAATGAGCAGTTCTTC	CASQTMGGSSYNEQFF
TRBV11-2	TRBJ2-7	13	NA	NA	TGTGCCAGCAGCCCTGGGACTTTGTACGAGCAGTACTTC	CASSPGTLYEQYF